A selection of T cell receptor beta chains follows, all from one sample in a study of regulatory T cells in long-lasting Graves disease. MiXCR, run by TCRdb on the multiplex PCR reads, gives a single entry per CDR3 protein. The repertoire includes around 250,000 distinct CDR3 sequences, 18% of them detected once, and around 15% sits in the top ten. The data also belong to a second study, concerning T cells in Graves' hyperthyroidism and ophthalmopathy.

The sequences come from peripheral blood mononuclear cells (PBMCs), collected at new diagnosis, from a patient treated with antithyroid drugs. The receptors come from a woman in her thirties with Graves disease. The CDR3 runs from the conserved cysteine through the conserved F or W. The D gene is left open where the match is weak. Size is omitted from some rows. Given values are once, few, many or a class for expanded clones.

>few|TRBV20-1|TRBD1|TRBJ1-5
CSARSFVGGAQPRHF
TGCAGTGCTAGATCTTTTGTAGGGGGCGCGCAGCCCCGGCATTTT
>many|TRBV2|.|TRBJ1-1
CASTEAGTGTEAFF
TGTGCCAGCACCGAGGCGGGTACAGGAACTGAAGCTTTCTTT
>many|TRBV20-1|.|TRBJ2-5
CSAPLLTQETQYF
TGCAGTGCTCCCCTACTAACCCAAGAGACCCAGTACTTC
>many|TRBV12-3/TRBV12-4|.|TRBJ1-5
CASSSGQAQPQHF
TGTGCCAGCAGTTCAGGGCAGGCACAGCCCCAGCATTTT
>.|TRBV9|.|TRBJ2-4
CASSEGPQGGETKNIQYF
TGTGCCAGCAGCGAGGGGCCTCAAGGGGGTGAAACCAAAAACATTCAGTACTTC
>many|TRBV7-2|TRBD2|TRBJ2-6
CASSYRTSGISGANVLTF
TGTGCCAGCAGCTACCGGACTAGCGGAATCTCTGGGGCCAACGTCCTGACTTTC
>many|TRBV18|.|TRBJ2-6
CASRLGGSGANVLTF
TGTGCCAGCCGACTGGGGGGCTCTGGGGCCAACGTCCTGACTTTC
>.|TRBV20-1|TRBD2|TRBJ2-1
CSARVLSGGFYNEQFF
TGCAGTGCTAGAGTTCTTAGCGGGGGGTTCTACAATGAGCAGTTCTTC
>few|TRBV5-1|.|TRBJ2-7
CASSPVGPSYEQYF
TGCGCCAGCAGCCCCGTGGGACCTTCCTACGAGCAGTACTTC
>few|TRBV3-1|.|TRBJ2-2
CASTEGTGELFF
TGTGCCAGCACCGAGGGCACCGGGGAGCTGTTTTTT
>many|TRBV4-1|.|TRBJ2-7
CASSHRLEYEQYF
TGCGCCAGCAGCCACCGACTAGAGTACGAGCAGTACTTC
>many|TRBV6-5|TRBD1|TRBJ2-7
CASSYEVGRQGVNEQYF
TGTGCCAGCAGTTACGAAGTCGGTCGACAGGGAGTGAACGAGCAGTACTTC
>.|TRBV19|TRBD1|TRBJ1-5
CATGGDRDGNQPQHF
TGTGCCACGGGGGGGGACAGGGATGGCAATCAGCCCCAGCATTTT
>many|TRBV20-1|.|TRBJ1-1
CSASTGDTEAFF
TGCAGTGCTAGCACCGGGGACACTGAAGCTTTCTTT
>many|TRBV5-6|.|TRBJ2-5
CASSLANGETQYF
TGTGCCAGCAGCTTGGCCAACGGGGAGACCCAGTACTTC
>many|TRBV10-3|TRBD1|TRBJ1-4
CASRGGTGDEKLFF
TGTGCCTCAAGGGGGGGGACAGGGGATGAAAAACTGTTTTTT
>many|TRBV6-5|.|TRBJ1-1
CASSSPERSKEAFF
TGTGCCAGCAGTTCCCCCGAACGCTCAAAAGAAGCTTTCTTT
>few|TRBV13|TRBD1|TRBJ1-2
CASTQGGTGSTF
TGTGCCAGCACCCAAGGAGGGACAGGGAGCACCTTC